This TCR beta chain was identified during a study of T-cell memory formation after mild COVID-19. Trimming shortened V by 0 bases and J by 0 bases, and 19 bases separated the two germline ends. The CDR3 has 19 residues. Germline CDR1 is SGHTA and CDR2 is FQGTGA. TCRdb ran MiXCR on the 5' RACE reads and lists one entry per CDR3 protein. The sample has some 50,000 distinct CDR3 sequences; 27% are singletons. The chain links TRBV7-3 to TRBJ2-3; D gene uncertain. Sequenced material: PBMCs or a T cell subset sorted from them (not recorded which). The source is a man aged 18 to 29 who had mild COVID-19 (a few samples of this study predate the infection). Cell type and time point are not known. CDR3 residues: CASSLTGRAPKLSTDTQYF. DNA of the CDR3: TGTGCCAGCAGCTTAACTGGTAGGGCGCCTAAACTTAGCACAGATACGCAGTATTTT.